The T cell receptor beta chain described here comes from a study of T cells in Graves' hyperthyroidism and ophthalmopathy (dated by TCRdb to the late 2010s). At the level of the whole study: Peripheral blood was sampled at the time of initial diagnosis, prior to any treatment. To identify TCR V-J signatures that set the groups apart, the researchers used a discovery cohort of 100 or so patients, made up of around 42 with Graves' ophthalmopathy and 57 with stable Graves' hyperthyroidism. An independent validation cohort of around 20 hyperthyroidism patients and approximately 17 patients who later progressed to ophthalmopathy tested prospective prediction of ophthalmopathy. For training and testing, the 100 or so patients in the discovery cohort were randomly divided in a 7:3 ratio. In addition, the study compared T-cell repertoires in thyroid tissue and in blood from five or six Graves' hyperthyroidism patients. After blood sampling, hyperthyroidism patients were treated with methimazole at a starting dose of 30 mg daily, and ophthalmopathy patients were treated with high-dose intravenous methylprednisolone. The paper describes TCR Vbeta CDR3 sequencing of 140 or so peripheral blood samples, made up of some 42 ophthalmopathy patients, roughly 72 hyperthyroidism patients and approximately 17 progressor patients.

In the case of this clonotype: Its target antigen remains unknown. No base quality information exists; no much larger clone differs at one position.

Beyond this particular receptor, the publication reports: A 13 V-J signature model separated ophthalmopathy from stable hyperthyroidism, with roughly 88% sensitivity and 81.08% specificity in cross-validation and 80%/75% in testing. In validation, the model predicted progression to ophthalmopathy with 55% to 71% sensitivity and 72% to 85% specificity, a median of approximately 6.5 months before onset. Most expanded thyroid clonotypes (frequency above 0.001) were also found in blood, which suggests that blood repertoires may mirror thyroid immune responses. No statistical method was used to fix the sample size in advance, and group allocation was not hidden from the investigators.

Stable Graves' hyperthyroidism was defined as no progression to ophthalmopathy during 18 months of follow-up. Hyperthyroidism patients were newly diagnosed, had a disease duration of under 2 months, and were aged 18 to 65 years. Exclusion was applied to patients with uncontrolled infections, other autoimmune diseases, pregnancy or lactation. Diagnoses relied on clinical symptoms, serum thyroxine and TRAb, thyroid ultrasound and orbital computed tomography. Ficoll-Paque density gradient centrifugation was used to isolate PBMCs from 8 to 10 ml of fresh peripheral blood. Trizol reagent was used to extract total RNA, and RNA quality was then checked on an Agilent 2100 Bioanalyzer. CDR1 and CDR2 are read off the germline V gene (reference sequence) as DFQATT and SNEGSKA. Taken from cysteine to phenylalanine, the CDR3 has 15 residues. Only the CDR3 DNA stays, 45 bases, in frame from base 1. Amplification of TCR beta CDR3 regions was carried out from RNA transcripts. The first round of RT-PCR for the TCR CDR3 was performed with the HTBI primer set and the Qiagen OneStep RT-PCR kit. A second multiplex PCR round built the libraries, followed by size selection and purification. Paired-end sequencing of the libraries was performed with 100 bp reads on an Illumina HiSeq2000. The source study handled its data this way. SOAPnuke was used to process the raw data, with reads discarded if the reads contained adapters or uncalled bases, had a mean Phred below 15, or lacked an exact constant-primer or identifier match. High-quality paired reads were merged using COPE v1.2.5, and each unique nucleotide sequence was defined as a clonotype. Clonotypes were aligned to IMGT TRBV, TRBD and TRBJ reference segments using MiTCR v1.1. Analysis was restricted to V-J combinations with a frequency above 0.0001, which covered 98% to 99.2% of repertoires. A TCS score was defined as the ratio of F50 (clonal expansion) to E x V (chaos), with BLOSUM62-based TCRdist applied between CDR3 peptides within each V-J. Welch's t-statistics and random forest reduced fewer than 600 V-J features to 13, which were used in a naive Bayes classifier (R e1071). Through fastp at Q25 and MiXCR, TCRdb rebuilt clones from the public reads, retaining in-frame beta chains. Merged by CDR3 protein, the rows form single entries marked with the most common genes and DNA. The V and J calls and clone size come from TCRdb's table, not from the authors' own analysis. This sample comprises some 460,000 distinct CDR3 sequences, less than 20% of them detected only once. Around 14% of the sample lies in the top ten.

The source material was blood. This receptor was identified in a woman younger than 35 with Graves' hyperthyroidism. The sequence is built from TRBV20-1 and TRBJ2-5, with the D segment possibly TRBD1 or TRBD2, each aligning over 5 bases. TRBJ2-1 matches the DNA end more closely, so the J call is doubtful. Read as DNA, the sequence is TGCAGTGCTAGAGATGTCCAGGGAGTTCCAGAGACCCAGTTCTTC. Translation gives CSARDVQGVPETQFF.